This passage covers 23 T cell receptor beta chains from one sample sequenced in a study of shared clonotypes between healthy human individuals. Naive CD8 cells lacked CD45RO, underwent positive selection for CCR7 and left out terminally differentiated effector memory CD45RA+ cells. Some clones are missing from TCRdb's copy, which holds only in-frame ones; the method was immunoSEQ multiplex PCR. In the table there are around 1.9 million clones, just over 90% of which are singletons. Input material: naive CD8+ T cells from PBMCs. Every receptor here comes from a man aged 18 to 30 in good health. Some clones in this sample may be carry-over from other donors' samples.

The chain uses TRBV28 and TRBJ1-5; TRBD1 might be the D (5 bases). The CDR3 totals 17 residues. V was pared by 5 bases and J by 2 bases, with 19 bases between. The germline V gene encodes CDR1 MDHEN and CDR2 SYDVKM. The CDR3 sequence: CASSPHIGAGRNQPQHF. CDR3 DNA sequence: TGTGCCAGCAGTCCCCACATAGGGGCAGGGCGCAATCAGCCCCAGCATTTT.

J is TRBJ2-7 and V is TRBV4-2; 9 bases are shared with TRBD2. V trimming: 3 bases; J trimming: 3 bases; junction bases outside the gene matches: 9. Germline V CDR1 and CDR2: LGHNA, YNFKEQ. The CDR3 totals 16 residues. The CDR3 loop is CASSQATSGGYYEQYF. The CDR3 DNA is TGTGCCAGCAGCCAGGCGACTAGCGGAGGCTACTACGAGCAGTACTTC.

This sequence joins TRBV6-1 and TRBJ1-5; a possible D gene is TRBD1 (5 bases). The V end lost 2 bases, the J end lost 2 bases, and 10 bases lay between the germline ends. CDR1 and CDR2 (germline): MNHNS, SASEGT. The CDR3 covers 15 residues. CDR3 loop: CASSETGWGNQPQHF. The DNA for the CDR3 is TGTGCCAGCAGTGAAACAGGCTGGGGCAATCAGCCCCAGCATTTT.

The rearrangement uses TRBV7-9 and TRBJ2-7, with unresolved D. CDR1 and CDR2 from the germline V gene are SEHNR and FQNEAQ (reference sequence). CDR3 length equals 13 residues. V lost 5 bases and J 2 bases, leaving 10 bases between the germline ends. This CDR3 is CASSGEAPYEQYF. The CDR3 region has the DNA TGTGCCAGCAGCGGGGAAGCCCCCTACGAGCAGTACTTC.

The CDR3 sequence is CASSLGWAGRYNEQFF. Here the CDR3 DNA reads TGTGCCAGCAGCTTAGGGTGGGCGGGACGATACAATGAGCAGTTCTTC. The rearrangement uses TRBV7-6 and TRBJ2-1, with D possibly being TRBD2 (6 bases). The CDR3 contains 16 residues. The germline V gene encodes CDR1 SGHVS and CDR2 FNYEAQ. V gave up 1 base and J gave up 4 bases, with 14 bases separating them.

The CDR3 DNA reads as TGTGCCAGCGGACAGGCGTTAGCGGGAACTCATGAGCAGTACTTC. It translates to CASGQALAGTHEQYF. The chain carries TRBV6-5 and TRBJ2-7, with D perhaps matching TRBD2 (8 bases). The germline V gene has CDR1 MNHEY and CDR2 SVGAGI. With 8 bases removed from V and 7 bases from J, the gap between germline ends came to 24 bases. The CDR3 loop spans 15 amino acids.

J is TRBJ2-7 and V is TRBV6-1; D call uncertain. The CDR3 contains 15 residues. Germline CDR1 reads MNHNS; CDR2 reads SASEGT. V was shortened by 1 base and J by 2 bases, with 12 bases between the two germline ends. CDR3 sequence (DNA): TGTGCCAGCAGTGAAGATTACAGAGGAACCTACGAGCAGTACTTC. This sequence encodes CASSEDYRGTYEQYF.

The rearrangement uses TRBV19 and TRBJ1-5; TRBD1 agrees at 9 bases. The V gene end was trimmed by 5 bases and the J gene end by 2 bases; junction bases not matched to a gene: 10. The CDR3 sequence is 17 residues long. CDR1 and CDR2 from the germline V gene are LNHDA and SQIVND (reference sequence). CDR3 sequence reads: CASSFGTGYGGNQPQHF. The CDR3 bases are TGTGCCAGTAGTTTTGGGACAGGGTACGGTGGCAATCAGCCCCAGCATTTT. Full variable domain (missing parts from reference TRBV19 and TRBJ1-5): DGGITQSPKYLFRKEGQNVTLSCEQNLNHDAMYWYRQDPGQGLRLIYYSQIVNDFQKGDIAEGYSVSREKKESFPLTVTSAQKNPTAFYLCASSFGTGYGGNQPQHFGDGTRLSIL.

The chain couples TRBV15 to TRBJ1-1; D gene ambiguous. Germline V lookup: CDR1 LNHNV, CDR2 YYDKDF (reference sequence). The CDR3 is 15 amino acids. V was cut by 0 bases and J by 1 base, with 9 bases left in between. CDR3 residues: CATSRERAGNTEAFF. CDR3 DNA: TGTGCCACCAGCAGAGAAAGGGCGGGGAACACTGAAGCTTTCTTT.

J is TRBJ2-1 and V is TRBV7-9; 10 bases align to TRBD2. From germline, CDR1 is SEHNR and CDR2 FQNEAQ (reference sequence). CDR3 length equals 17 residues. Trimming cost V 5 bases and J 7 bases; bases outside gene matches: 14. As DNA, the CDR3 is TGTGCCAGCAGCCACCCAAAACTAGCGGGACATATGAATGAGCAGTTCTTC. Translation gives CASSHPKLAGHMNEQFF.

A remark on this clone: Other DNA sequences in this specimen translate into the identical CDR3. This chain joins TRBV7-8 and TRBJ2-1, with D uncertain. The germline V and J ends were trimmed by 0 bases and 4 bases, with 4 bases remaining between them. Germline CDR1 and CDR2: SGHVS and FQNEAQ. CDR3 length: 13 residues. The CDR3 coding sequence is TGTGCCAGCAGCTTAGCGCCTTACAATGAGCAGTTCTTC. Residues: CASSLAPYNEQFF.

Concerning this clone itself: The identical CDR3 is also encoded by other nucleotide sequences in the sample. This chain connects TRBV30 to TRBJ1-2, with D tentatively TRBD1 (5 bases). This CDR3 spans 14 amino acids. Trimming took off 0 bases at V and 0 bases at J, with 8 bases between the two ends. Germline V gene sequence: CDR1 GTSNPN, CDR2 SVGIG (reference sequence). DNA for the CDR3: TGTGCCTGGAGTGTCGGGACTCCTAACTATGGCTACACCTTC. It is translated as CAWSVGTPNYGYTF.

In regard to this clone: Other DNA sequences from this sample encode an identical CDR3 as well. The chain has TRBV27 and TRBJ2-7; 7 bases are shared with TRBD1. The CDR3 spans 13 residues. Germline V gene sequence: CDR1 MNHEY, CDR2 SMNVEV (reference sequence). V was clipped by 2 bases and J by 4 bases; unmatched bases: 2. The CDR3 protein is CASSLEQGYEQYF. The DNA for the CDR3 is TGTGCCAGCAGTTTAGAACAGGGGTACGAGCAGTACTTC.

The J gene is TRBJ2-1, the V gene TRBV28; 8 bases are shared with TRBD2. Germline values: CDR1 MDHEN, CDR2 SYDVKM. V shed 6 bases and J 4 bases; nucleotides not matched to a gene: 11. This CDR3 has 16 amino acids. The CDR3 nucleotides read TGTGCCAGCAGCCCTAGCGGGCAGGGGCCATACAATGAGCAGTTCTTC. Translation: CASSPSGQGPYNEQFF.

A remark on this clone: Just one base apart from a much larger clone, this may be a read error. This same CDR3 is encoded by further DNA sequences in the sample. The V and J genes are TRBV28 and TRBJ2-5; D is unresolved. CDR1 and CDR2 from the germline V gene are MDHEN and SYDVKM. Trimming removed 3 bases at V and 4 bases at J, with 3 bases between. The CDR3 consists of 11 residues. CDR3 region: CASSFRETQYF. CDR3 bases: TGTGCCAGCAGTTTCAGAGAGACCCAGTACTTC.

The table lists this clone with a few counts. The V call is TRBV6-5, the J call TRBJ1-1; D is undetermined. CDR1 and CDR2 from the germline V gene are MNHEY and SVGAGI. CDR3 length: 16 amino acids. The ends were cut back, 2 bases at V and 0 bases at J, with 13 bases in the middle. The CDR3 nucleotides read TGTGCCAGCAGTTACGGTTCCGACGGAATGAACACTGAAGCTTTCTTT. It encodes CASSYGSDGMNTEAFF.

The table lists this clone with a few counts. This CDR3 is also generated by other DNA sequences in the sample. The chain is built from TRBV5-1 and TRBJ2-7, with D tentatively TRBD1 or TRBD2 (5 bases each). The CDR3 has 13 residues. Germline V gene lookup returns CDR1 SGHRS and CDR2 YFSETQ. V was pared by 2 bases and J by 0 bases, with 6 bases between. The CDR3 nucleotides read TGCGCCAGCAGCTTTGGGGGCTCCTACGAGCAGTACTTC. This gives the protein CASSFGGSYEQYF.

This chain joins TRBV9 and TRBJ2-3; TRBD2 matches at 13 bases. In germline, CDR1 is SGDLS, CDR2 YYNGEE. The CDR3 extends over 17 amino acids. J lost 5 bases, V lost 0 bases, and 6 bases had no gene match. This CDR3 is CASSVEGGLAGEDTQYF. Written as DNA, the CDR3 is TGTGCCAGCAGCGTAGAGGGCGGACTAGCGGGAGAAGATACGCAGTATTTT.

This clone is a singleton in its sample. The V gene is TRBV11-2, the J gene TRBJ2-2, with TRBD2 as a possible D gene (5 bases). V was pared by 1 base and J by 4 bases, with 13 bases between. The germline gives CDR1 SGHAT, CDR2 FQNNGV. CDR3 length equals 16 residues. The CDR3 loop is CASSLGTFPGTGELFF. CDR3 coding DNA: TGTGCCAGCAGCTTAGGGACTTTCCCGGGCACCGGGGAGCTGTTTTTT.

The CDR3 region is CASSHGNTEAFF. The CDR3 DNA sequence: TGTGCCAGCAGCCACGGGAACACTGAAGCTTTCTTT. The rearrangement joins TRBV11-2 to TRBJ1-1; D remains ambiguous. The CDR3 has 12 residues. V shed 5 bases and J shed 1 base, with 5 bases lying between them. Per germline, CDR1 SGHAT and CDR2 FQNNGV.

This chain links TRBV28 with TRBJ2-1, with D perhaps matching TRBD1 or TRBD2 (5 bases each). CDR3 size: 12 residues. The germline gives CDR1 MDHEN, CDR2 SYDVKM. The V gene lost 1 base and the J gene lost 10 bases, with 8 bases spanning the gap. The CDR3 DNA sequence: TGTGCCAGCAGTTTATACTGGGGGGAGCAGTTCTTC. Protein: CASSLYWGEQFF.

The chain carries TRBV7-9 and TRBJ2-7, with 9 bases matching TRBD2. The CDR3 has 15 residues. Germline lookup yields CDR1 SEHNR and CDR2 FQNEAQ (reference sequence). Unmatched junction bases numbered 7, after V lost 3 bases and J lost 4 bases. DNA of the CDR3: TGTGCCAGCAGCTTCACCGGGACTAGCTCTTACGAGCAGTACTTC. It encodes CASSFTGTSSYEQYF.

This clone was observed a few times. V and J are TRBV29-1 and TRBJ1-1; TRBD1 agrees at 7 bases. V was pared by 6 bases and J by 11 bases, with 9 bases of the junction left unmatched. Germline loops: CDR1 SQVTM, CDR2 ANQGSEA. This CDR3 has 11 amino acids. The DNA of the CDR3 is TGCAGCGTGGATTTACAGGGGTTGGCTTTCTTT. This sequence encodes CSVDLQGLAFF.